Given below is one TCR beta chain in context. Its specificity is unknown. V lost 0 bases and J lost 9, with 17 bases in between. This CDR3 has 15 residues. The germline V gene has CDR1 SGHKS and CDR2 YYEKEE (reference sequence). TCRdb keeps only in-frame clones here, not all; method: immunoSEQ multiplex PCR. The table has roughly 100,000 clones, under 85% seen once. This sample was taken from a study of OX40 agonist ivuxolimab in advanced cancers. Across the whole study: Anti-PD-1, anti-PD-L1 or anti-CTLA-4 therapy given earlier was allowed, and 40% had some.

Samples were taken at baseline and on day 1 of cycles 4 and 7. Whole-study results and caveats: Dosing at 0.1 to 3.0 mg/kg was accompanied by clonal expansion of CD4+ and CD8+ blood T cells by week 6.

The J gene is TRBJ2-3, the V gene TRBV5-5, with D perhaps TRBD2 (6 bases). The receptor was derived from an adult with an advanced solid tumor such as melanoma, head and neck, liver or kidney cancer. The source was CD4+ or CD8+ T cells sorted from blood, collected in a trial of the OX40 agonist ivuxolimab. This CDR3 is CASSLGLTLSGTQYF. The CDR3 nucleotides read TGTGCCAGCAGCTTGGGACTCACCCTGAGCGGGACGCAGTATTTT.